The 9 T cell receptor beta chains below were found in one sample sequenced in a study of blood T cell repertoires in COVID-19. This table comes from immunoSEQ multiplex PCR, and its TCRdb copy is limited to in-frame clones, with some not included. The sample yields 150,000 to 200,000 clones, over 60% seen once. Source material: peripheral blood. These TCRs come from a woman in her 70s with acute or convalescent COVID-19.

The chain has TRBV19 and TRBJ1-5; no reliable D call. Germline CDR1 reads LNHDA; CDR2 reads SQIVND (reference sequence). Between the trimmed V and J ends, which lost 3 bases and 0 bases, there was a span of 6 bases. This CDR3 spans 14 amino acids. The CDR3 here is CASSMQNSNQPQHF. CDR3 bases: TGTGCCAGTAGTATGCAGAATAGCAATCAGCCCCAGCATTTT.

The genes are TRBV5-1 and TRBJ2-6; tentative D call: TRBD1 (5 bases). The CDR3 covers 17 residues. Germline V gene lookup returns CDR1 SGHRS and CDR2 YFSETQ. V was clipped by 2 bases and J by 0 bases, with 12 bases between them. CDR3 sequence reads: CASSLGDRPSGANVLTF. The CDR3 DNA sequence: TGCGCCAGCAGCTTAGGAGACAGACCCTCTGGGGCCAACGTCCTGACTTTC.

The chain joins TRBV7-2 to TRBJ2-7; TRBD2 matches 10 bases. CDR3 size: 14 residues. V trimming: 2 bases; J trimming: 3 bases; junction bases outside the gene matches: 1. Germline V gives CDR1 SGHTA, CDR2 FQGNSA. The CDR3 coding sequence is TGTGCCAGCAGCTTACGACTAGCGGGCTACGAGCAGTACTTC. Residues: CASSLRLAGYEQYF.

The chain is built from TRBV21-1 and TRBJ1-1. TRBV21-1 is noted as a pseudogene. The CDR3 has 13 amino acids. The chain's CDR3 is CASRRGANTEAFF. CDR3 sequence (DNA): TGTGCCAGCAGACGGGGGGCGAACACTGAAGCTTTCTTT.

This rearrangement joins TRBV10-3 to TRBJ2-7, with TRBD1 as a possible D gene (6 bases). V lost 7 bases to trimming and J lost 1 base, with 11 bases between them. From germline, CDR1 is ENHRY and CDR2 SYGVKD. The CDR3 loop spans 13 amino acids. CDR3 bases: TGTGCCATCATCCCGGACAGTTCCTACGAGCAGTACTTC. This codes for CAIIPDSSYEQYF.

The chain recombines TRBV9 with TRBJ2-1; 11 bases match TRBD2. With 3 bases clipped from V and 5 bases from J, the junction kept 10 bases outside the gene matches. The CDR3 runs 17 residues. Germline V gene data show CDR1 as SGDLS and CDR2 as YYNGEE. The CDR3 DNA is TGTGCCAGCAGCGGACTCTTAGCGGGAGGGGTCAACAATGAGCAGTTCTTC. It yields the protein CASSGLLAGGVNNEQFF.

The rearrangement joins TRBV5-6 to TRBJ2-1; D not certain. Per the germline V gene, CDR1 is SGHDT and CDR2 is YYEEEE. Trimming left V 7 bases short and J 0 bases short, with 11 bases between. The CDR3 covers 14 residues. CDR3 bases: TGTGCCAGCCACGGTAAACGCTCCTACAATGAGCAGTTCTTC. Translating it yields CASHGKRSYNEQFF.

The V and J genes are TRBV7-3 and TRBJ2-3; 8 nucleotides agree with TRBD2. Germline V gives CDR1 SGHTA, CDR2 FQGTGA. V lost 2 bases to trimming and J lost 0 bases; unmatched junction nucleotides: 4. This CDR3 contains 16 residues. DNA for the CDR3: TGTGCCAGCAGCTTATCAGCGGGAGCTAGCACAGATACGCAGTATTTT. Its protein product is CASSLSAGASTDTQYF.

This chain uses TRBV6-5 with TRBJ1-2; D is perhaps TRBD1 (6 bases). Germline V gene lookup returns CDR1 MNHEY and CDR2 SVGAGI. V lost 7 bases and J 3 bases, leaving 18 bases between the germline ends. CDR3 length: 15 amino acids. The CDR3: CASIGGRVGDYGYTF. The DNA of the CDR3 is TGTGCCAGCATAGGGGGGAGGGTAGGGGACTATGGCTACACCTTC.